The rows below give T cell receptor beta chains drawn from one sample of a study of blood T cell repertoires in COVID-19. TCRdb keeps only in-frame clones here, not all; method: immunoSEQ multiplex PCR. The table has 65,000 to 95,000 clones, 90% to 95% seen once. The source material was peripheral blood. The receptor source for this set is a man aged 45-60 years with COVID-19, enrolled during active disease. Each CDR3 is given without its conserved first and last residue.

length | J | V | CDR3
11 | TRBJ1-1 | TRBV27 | ASTITGGTEAF
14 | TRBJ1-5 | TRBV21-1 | ARTRQGAPRGQPQH
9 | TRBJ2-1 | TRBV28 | ASTTSRAQF
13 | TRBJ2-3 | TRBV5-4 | ASSSGLRGGDTQY
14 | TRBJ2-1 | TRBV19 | ASSKGGSGAYNEQF
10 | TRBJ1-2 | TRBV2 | ASTRDTDGYT
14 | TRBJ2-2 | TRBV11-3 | ASSHTGTGPPGELF
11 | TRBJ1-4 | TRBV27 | ASSRRSNEKLF
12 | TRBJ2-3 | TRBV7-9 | ASRRLAVTDTQY
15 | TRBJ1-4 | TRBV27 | ASSTTGGGATNEKLF
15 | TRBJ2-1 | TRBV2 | ASSEAFGTSGTYEQF
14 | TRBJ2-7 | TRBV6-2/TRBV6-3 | ASSYPTGQISYEQY
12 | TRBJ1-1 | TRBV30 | AWSGDRERGEAF
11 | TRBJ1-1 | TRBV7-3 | ASSWGQNTEAF
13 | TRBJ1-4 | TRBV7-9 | ASSLSAGGFEKLF
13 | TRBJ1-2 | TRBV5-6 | ASSLKTGAFYGYT
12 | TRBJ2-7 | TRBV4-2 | ASSQRDRDYEQY
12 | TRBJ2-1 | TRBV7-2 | ASNWGGGHNEQF
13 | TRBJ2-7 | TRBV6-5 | ASSSYKTRSYEQY
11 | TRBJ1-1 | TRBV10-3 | AIRREQNTEAF
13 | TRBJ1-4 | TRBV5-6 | ASSPGVGGLEKLF
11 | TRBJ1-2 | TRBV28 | ASSPRTGYGYT
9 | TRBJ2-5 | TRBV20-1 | SAGDWETQY
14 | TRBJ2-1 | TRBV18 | ASSPLGRSSYNEQF